The TCR beta chain under discussion was sequenced for a study of blood T cell repertoires in COVID-19. Study background: The cDNA or gDNA used as material had been derived from T cells, B-cell-depleted T cells, or PBMCs.

The assay was immunoSEQ multiplex PCR, and TCRdb's table has in-frame clones only and misses some. The sample records roughly 80,000 clones, 80% to 95% being singletons. CDR1 and CDR2 (germline): ENHRY, SYGVKD. V was trimmed by 0 bases and J by 8 bases, leaving 13 bases between them. The CDR3 has 15 amino acids. The source material was peripheral blood. The chain employs TRBV10-3 and TRBJ1-4, with TRBD1 as a possible D gene (5 bases). The clonotype originates from a man in his fifties or sixties with COVID-19, enrolled during active disease. DNA of the CDR3: TGTGCCATCAGTGAGTCCAGGGTGGGCGTGGAAAAACTGTTTTTT. It translates to CAISESRVGVEKLFF.